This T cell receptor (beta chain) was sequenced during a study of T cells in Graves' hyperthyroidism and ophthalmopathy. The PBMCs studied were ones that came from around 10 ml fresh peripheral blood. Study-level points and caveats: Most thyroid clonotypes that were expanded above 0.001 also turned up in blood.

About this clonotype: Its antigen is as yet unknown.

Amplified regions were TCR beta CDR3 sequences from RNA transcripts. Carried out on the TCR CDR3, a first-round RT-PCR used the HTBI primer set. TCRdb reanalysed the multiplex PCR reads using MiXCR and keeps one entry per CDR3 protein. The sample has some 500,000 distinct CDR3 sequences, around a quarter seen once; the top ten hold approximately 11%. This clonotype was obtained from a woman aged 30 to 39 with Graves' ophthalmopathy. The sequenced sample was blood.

CDR3 nucleotides: TGTGCCAGCAGCCAAGGCCCAGGTCCCTACGAGCAGTACTTC. This gives the protein CASSQGPGPYEQYF. This rearrangement joins TRBV3-1 to TRBJ2-7; D call uncertain. This CDR3 comprises 14 residues. The ends were cut back, 1 base at V and 2 bases at J, with 9 bases in the middle. The germline CDR1 and CDR2 sequences are LGHDT and YNNKEL (reference sequence).